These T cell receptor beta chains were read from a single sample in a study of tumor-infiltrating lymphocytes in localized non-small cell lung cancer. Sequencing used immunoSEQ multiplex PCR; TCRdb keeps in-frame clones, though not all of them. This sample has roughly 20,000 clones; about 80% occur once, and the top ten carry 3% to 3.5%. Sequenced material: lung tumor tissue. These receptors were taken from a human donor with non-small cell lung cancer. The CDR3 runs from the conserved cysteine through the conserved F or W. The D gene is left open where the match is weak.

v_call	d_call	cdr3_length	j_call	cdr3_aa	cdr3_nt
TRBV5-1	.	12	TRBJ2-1	CASRPNDNEQFF	TGCGCCAGCAGACCTAACGACAATGAGCAGTTCTTC
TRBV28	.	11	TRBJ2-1	CASTLYNEQFF	TGTGCCAGCACCCTTTACAATGAGCAGTTCTTC
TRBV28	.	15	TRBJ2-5	CASSTLLAYQETQYF	TGTGCCAGCAGTACGCTACTAGCCTACCAAGAGACCCAGTACTTC
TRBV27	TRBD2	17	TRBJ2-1	CASSQFRTSGSPDEQFF	TGTGCCAGCAGTCAATTTCGGACTAGCGGGAGTCCGGATGAGCAGTTCTTC
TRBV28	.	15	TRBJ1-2	CASGGGRSSNYGYTF	TGTGCCAGCGGGGGGGGCAGGTCCTCTAATTATGGCTACACCTTC
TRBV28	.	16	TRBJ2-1	CASSLSTGTLYNEQFF	TGTGCCAGCAGTTTAAGCACCGGGACACTTTACAATGAGCAGTTCTTC
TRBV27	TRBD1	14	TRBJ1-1	CASGDRGLFTEAFF	TGTGCCAGCGGAGACAGGGGGCTCTTCACTGAAGCTTTCTTT
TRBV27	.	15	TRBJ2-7	CASSLGGTVESEQYF	TGTGCCAGCAGTTTAGGGGGTACAGTGGAGTCCGAGCAGTACTTC
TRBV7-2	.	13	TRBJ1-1	CASSLGLLHPAFF	TGTGCCAGCAGCTTAGGGTTGTTACACCCAGCTTTCTTT
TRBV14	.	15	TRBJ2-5	CASSPSQRGEETQYF	TGTGCCAGCAGCCCCTCCCAAAGAGGGGAAGAGACCCAGTACTTC
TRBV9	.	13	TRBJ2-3	CASTAGSTDTQYF	TGTGCCAGCACCGCTGGGAGCACAGATACGCAGTATTTT
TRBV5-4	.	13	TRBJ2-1	CASSLIGNNEQFF	TGTGCCAGCAGCTTAATTGGGAACAATGAGCAGTTCTTC
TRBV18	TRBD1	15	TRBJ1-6	CASSRDSGGFSPLHF	TGTGCCAGCTCCCGGGACAGCGGAGGGTTTTCACCCCTCCACTTT
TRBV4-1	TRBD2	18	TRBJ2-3	CASSQVRLAGGWADTQYF	TGCGCCAGCAGCCAAGTTCGGTTGGCGGGAGGATGGGCAGATACGCAGTATTTT
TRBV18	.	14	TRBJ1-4	CASSPPGRYEKLFF	TGTGCCAGCTCACCACCGGGGCGTTACGAAAAACTGTTTTTT
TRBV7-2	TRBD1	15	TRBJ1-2	CASSLEGQGIYGYTF	TGTGCCAGCAGCTTAGAGGGACAGGGGATCTATGGCTACACCTTC
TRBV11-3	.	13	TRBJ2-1	CASSLGPAREQFF	TGTGCCAGCAGCTTAGGCCCAGCTAGGGAGCAGTTCTTC